This TCR beta chain stems from a study of type 1 and type 2 diabetes patients. Study information: Across the study, about 19,000,000 paired-end reads were produced.

Amplification started from genomic DNA. Amplification of the beta chain CDR3 used 30 forward and 13 reverse multiplex primers. One entry per CDR3 protein results from TCRdb running MiXCR on the multiplex PCR reads. The table includes about 290,000 distinct CDR3 sequences, around 47% detected once. CDR1 and CDR2 from the germline V gene are ENHRY and SYGVKD. The CDR3 covers 14 residues. V was pared by 10 bases and J by 5 bases, with 11 bases of the junction left unmatched. All diabetic donors were classified as either type 1 or type 2 diabetes. V usage is TRBV10-3 and J usage is TRBJ2-1; 7 positions agree with TRBD2. This TCR came from a man younger than 35 with type 2 diabetes. Sequencing used peripheral blood mononuclear cells (PBMCs). CDR3 sequence reads: CASSDLADNNEQFF. In DNA, the CDR3 is TGTGCCAGCTCAGACCTAGCGGACAACAATGAGCAGTTCTTC.